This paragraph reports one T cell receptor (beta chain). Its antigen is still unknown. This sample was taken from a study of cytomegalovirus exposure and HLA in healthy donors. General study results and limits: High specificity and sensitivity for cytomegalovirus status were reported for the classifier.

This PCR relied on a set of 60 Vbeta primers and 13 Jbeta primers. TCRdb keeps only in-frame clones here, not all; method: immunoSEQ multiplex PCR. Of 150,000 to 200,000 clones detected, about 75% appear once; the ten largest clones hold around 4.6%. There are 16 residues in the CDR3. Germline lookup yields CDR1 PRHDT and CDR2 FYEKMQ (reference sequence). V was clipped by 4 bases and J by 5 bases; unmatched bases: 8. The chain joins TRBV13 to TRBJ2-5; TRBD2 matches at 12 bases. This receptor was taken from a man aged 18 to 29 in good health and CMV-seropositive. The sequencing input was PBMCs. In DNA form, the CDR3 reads TGTGCCAGCAGCTCTAGCGGGGGGGCGAAGAAGGAGACCCAGTACTTC. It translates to CASSSSGGAKKETQYF.